Each of the 22 T cell receptor beta chains below was sequenced from the same sample in a study of blood T cell repertoires in COVID-19. Repertoires were generated with immunoSEQ multiplex PCR, while TCRdb's copy carries only in-frame clones and drops some. The sample includes about 92,000 clones, around three quarters of them seen just once. Sequenced sample: peripheral blood. The receptors were sampled from a man aged 50 to 60 who had recovered from COVID-19.

The chain joins TRBV5-6 to TRBJ2-3; 10 bases agree with TRBD1. The CDR3 consists of 16 residues. Germline CDR1 and CDR2: SGHDT and YYEEEE. V shed 4 bases and J 5 bases; nucleotides not matched to a gene: 10. This CDR3 reads CASSPADRGFLDTQYF. CDR3 sequence (DNA): TGTGCCAGCAGCCCAGCGGACAGGGGGTTTTTAGATACGCAGTATTTT.

This clone was observed a few times. Other DNA sequences within the sample encode an identical CDR3. The CDR3 here is CASSPSTDTQYF. Written as DNA, the CDR3 is TGTGCCAGCAGCCCATCCACAGATACGCAGTATTTT. This chain connects TRBV5-4 to TRBJ2-3, with D unclear. Germline V lookup: CDR1 SGHNT, CDR2 YYREEE (reference sequence). The CDR3 is made up of 12 amino acids. V lost 4 bases, J lost 2 bases, and 5 bases lay in between.

Details on this clone: A read error may produce the germline difference seen at one junction end. This specimen includes other DNA sequences encoding the same CDR3. The V gene is TRBV2, the J gene TRBJ2-2; perhaps TRBD1 as D (8 bases). The germline V gene has CDR1 SNHLY and CDR2 FYNNEI. The CDR3 loop spans 15 amino acids. CDR3 sequence reads: CASSRTGRGTGELFF. The CDR3 nucleotides read TGTGCCAGCAGTCGGACAGGGAGGGGGACCGGGGAGCTATTTTTT.

A single count supports this clone. This rearrangement joins TRBV7-2 to TRBJ1-3, with a possible D match to TRBD1 (6 bases). CDR3 length: 13 residues. Trimming removed 2 bases from V and 7 bases from J, with 9 bases in between. The V gene's germline CDR1 is SGHTA and CDR2 FQGNSA. CDR3 in DNA: TGTGCCAGCAGCTTAAACAGGGAGAACACCATATATTTT. This gives the protein CASSLNRENTIYF. Supplemented by reference TRBV7-2 and TRBJ1-3, the full variable domain reads GAGVSQSPSNKVTEKGKDVELRCDPISGHTALYWYRQSLGQGLEFLIYFQGNSAPDKSGLPSDRFSAERTGGSVSTLTIQRTQQEDSAVYLCASSLNRENTIYFGEGSWLTVV.

CDR3 region: CASRTGTTVNEQFF. The CDR3, as DNA: TGCGCCAGCCGGACCGGGACAACCGTCAATGAGCAGTTCTTC. V and J are TRBV5-1 and TRBJ2-1; a possible D gene is TRBD1 (6 bases). There are 14 residues in the CDR3. V was cut by 7 bases and J by 6 bases, with 17 bases left in between. Germline lookup yields CDR1 SGHRS and CDR2 YFSETQ.

In this sample, this clone turned up a few times. The chain uses TRBV5-1 and TRBJ1-1; D ambiguous. From germline, CDR1 is SGHRS and CDR2 YFSETQ. The V end was cut by 1 base, the J end by 2 bases, with 9 bases between. The CDR3 is made up of 14 amino acids. The DNA for the CDR3 is TGCGCCAGCAGCTTGATTACAGCTAACACTGAAGCTTTCTTT. Residues: CASSLITANTEAFF.

The chain has TRBV12-3 or TRBV12-4 and TRBJ1-1; TRBD1 matches 8 bases. This CDR3 has 13 residues. Germline trimming cut 2 bases from V and 7 bases from J; bases unmatched to any gene: 3. The CDR3 spells CASSLRTGYEAFF. DNA for the CDR3: TGTGCCAGCAGTTTAAGGACAGGGTATGAAGCTTTCTTT.

This clone has more than one count but fewer than ten. The gene calls are TRBV2 and TRBJ2-6; maybe TRBD1 (5 bases). Germline assignment: CDR1 SNHLY and CDR2 FYNNEI. V shed 7 bases and J shed 2 bases, with 18 bases lying between them. The CDR3 is 17 residues long. The CDR3 DNA is TGTGCCAGCAAAGACCAATTAGGGGTTACTGGGGCCAACGTCCTGACTTTC. As protein: CASKDQLGVTGANVLTF.

The chain joins TRBV4-1 to TRBJ2-3, with D possibly matching TRBD1 (6 bases). The CDR3 is made up of 15 amino acids. The V and J ends lost 7 bases and 4 bases respectively, with 18 bases between them. Germline V gene sequence: CDR1 MGHRA, CDR2 YSYEKL. CDR3 sequence reads: CASTRQDKLPDTQYF. The CDR3 bases are TGCGCCAGCACCAGACAGGATAAGCTCCCAGATACGCAGTATTTT.

This clone was counted a few times. The J gene is TRBJ1-1, the V gene TRBV2; the D gene is possibly TRBD1 (5 bases). Germline-derived CDR1 and CDR2 are SNHLY and FYNNEI. Trimming took off 9 bases at V and 4 bases at J, with 15 bases between the two ends. The CDR3 consists of 13 residues. CDR3 sequence: CASGQGEGTEAFF. The CDR3 region has the DNA TGTGCCAGTGGTCAAGGGGAAGGCACTGAAGCTTTCTTT.

The chain has TRBV6-4 and TRBJ2-1; D ambiguous. Germline CDR1 is MRHNA and CDR2 is SNTAGT. V was pared by 1 base and J by 13 bases, with 17 bases between. The CDR3 is 14 amino acids. CDR3 sequence reads: CASSDYNGEVAQFF. CDR3 coding DNA: TGTGCCAGCAGTGACTACAACGGTGAAGTAGCTCAGTTCTTC.

The V and J genes are TRBV5-6 and TRBJ2-1; D may be TRBD2 (6 bases). The CDR3 is made up of 15 amino acids. CDR1 SGHDT and CDR2 YYEEEE come from the germline V gene. V shed 0 bases and J shed 2 bases, with 9 bases lying between them. The CDR3 DNA follows: TGTGCCAGCAGCTTGGTGGGGGAGGCCTACAATGAGCAGTTCTTC. Residues: CASSLVGEAYNEQFF.

The J gene is TRBJ1-1, the V gene TRBV6-5, with D possibly TRBD1 on 6 matching bases. CDR1 is MNHEY and CDR2 is SVGAGI in the germline V gene. The CDR3 is 14 amino acids. The germline V and J ends were trimmed by 6 bases and 8 bases, with 19 bases remaining between them. CDR3 nucleotides: TGTGCCAGCAGGACTGGGGGGGGCGCAGCGGAAGCTTTCTTT. This sequence encodes CASRTGGGAAEAFF.

The J gene is TRBJ2-5, the V gene TRBV6-5; perhaps TRBD1 as D (7 bases). The V gene lost 5 bases and the J gene lost 5 bases, with 15 bases spanning the gap. The CDR3 length is 14 residues. CDR1 and CDR2 (germline): MNHEY, SVGAGI. The CDR3 DNA is TGTGCCAGCAGTCGACCAGGGGGGTACGAGACCCAGTACTTC. This gives the protein CASSRPGGYETQYF.

The chain joins TRBV6-5 to TRBJ2-1; 8 bases agree with TRBD2. The CDR3 is 16 residues long. J lost 8 bases, V lost 0 bases, and 9 bases had no gene match. Germline values: CDR1 MNHEY, CDR2 SVGAGI. The CDR3 DNA reads as TGTGCCAGCAGTTACTCACTAGCGGATTACAACCATGAGCAGTTCTTC. This sequence encodes CASSYSLADYNHEQFF.

J is TRBJ2-3 and V is TRBV2; 9 bases are shared with TRBD2. V gave up 2 bases and J gave up 1 base; unmatched junction bases: 4. The CDR3 contains 16 residues. The germline gives CDR1 SNHLY, CDR2 FYNNEI. This CDR3 is CASSELLAGGTDTQYF. For the CDR3, the DNA is TGTGCCAGCAGTGAACTACTAGCGGGCGGCACAGATACGCAGTATTTT.

The chain uses TRBV12-3 or TRBV12-4 and TRBJ2-3, with a tentative D call TRBD2 (6 bases). With 5 bases removed from V and 14 bases from J, the gap between germline ends came to 17 bases. The CDR3 has 12 amino acids. DNA of the CDR3: TGTGCCAGCAGTCCCCAGGACTACCTCCGGTATTTT. Amino acids: CASSPQDYLRYF.

The genes are TRBV19 and TRBJ1-2; no reliable D call. Germline V gives CDR1 LNHDA, CDR2 SQIVND (reference sequence). The CDR3 runs to 13 residues. Between the trimmed V and J ends, which lost 8 bases and 6 bases, there was a span of 16 bases. Here the CDR3 reads CASYTNSLNGYTF. The CDR3 nucleotides are TGTGCCAGTTATACCAACAGCCTGAATGGCTACACCTTC.

The chain recombines TRBV30 with TRBJ2-2, with D possibly matching TRBD1 (5 bases). Per germline, CDR1 GTSNPN and CDR2 SVGIG (reference sequence). V was pared by 5 bases and J by 3 bases, with 10 bases between. CDR3 length: 13 residues. This CDR3 is CAWYTGYTGELFF. The CDR3 DNA reads as TGTGCCTGGTACACAGGCTACACCGGGGAGCTGTTTTTT.

This chain links TRBV7-2 with TRBJ2-3; 10 bases line up with TRBD2. Germline CDR1 SGHTA, CDR2 FQGNSA. The CDR3 has 15 residues. V dropped 4 bases and J dropped 4; count of bases not matched to a gene: 5. In DNA form, the CDR3 reads TGTGCCAGCAGCTCGAGCGGGAGGGGTGCAGATACGCAGTATTTT. Amino acids: CASSSSGRGADTQYF.

This clone was seen only a few times. J is TRBJ2-7 and V is TRBV28; D is possibly TRBD2 (6 bases). V was clipped by 7 bases and J by 5 bases, with 18 bases between them. Germline V lookup: CDR1 MDHEN, CDR2 SYDVKM. The CDR3 has 14 residues. The chain's CDR3 is CASILSGTNNEQYF. CDR3 nucleotides: TGTGCCAGCATCCTTAGCGGTACGAACAACGAGCAGTACTTC.

This clone has just one count. CDR3: CASSQTGQPYEQYF. The CDR3 DNA reads as TGTGCCAGCAGCCAGACCGGACAGCCCTACGAGCAGTACTTC. The V and J genes are TRBV3-1 (or the pseudogene TRBV3-2) and TRBJ2-7, with D tentatively TRBD1 (6 bases). Trimming took off 3 bases at V and 2 bases at J, with 11 bases between the two ends. Germline CDR1 and CDR2: LGHDT and YNNKEL (reference sequence). The CDR3 has 14 residues.